These 6 T cell receptor beta chains originate from one sample sequenced in a study of vaccination effects on CD4 cells after COVID-19. ViraFEST assay sequencing came after antigen-specific CD4+ T cells were expanded with viral peptide pools. At the end of 9 to 11 days of culture, CD4+ T cells were isolated. Clones were sequenced by immunoSEQ multiplex PCR, and TCRdb holds only the in-frame ones, with some missing. The table includes around 20,000 clones, approximately 70% detected once. Their recognized antigens are unknown. The starting material was CD4+ T cells from PBMCs cultured with HCoV-229E spike peptides, obtained before COVID-19 vaccination. The receptor source for this set is a human donor who received a COVID-19 vaccine.

The chain employs TRBV7-9 and TRBJ2-5; TRBD1 or TRBD2 may be the D gene (6 bases each). The CDR3 covers 16 residues. V gave up 5 bases and J gave up 2 bases, with 18 bases separating them. CDR1 and CDR2 (germline): SEHNR, FQNEAQ (reference sequence). Here the CDR3 DNA reads TGTGCCAGCAGCCGGTATCAAGGGGGGAGGCAAGAGACCCAGTACTTC. Its protein product is CASSRYQGGRQETQYF.

V usage is TRBV9 and J usage is TRBJ1-3, with D perhaps matching TRBD1 (5 bases). This CDR3 spans 16 amino acids. The germline V gene encodes CDR1 SGDLS and CDR2 YYNGEE. The V end was cut by 4 bases, the J end by 2 bases, with 16 bases between. CDR3 sequence reads: CASSITTGIPGNTIYF. The CDR3 DNA sequence: TGTGCCAGCAGCATCACAACAGGTATCCCTGGAAACACCATATATTTT.

The gene calls are TRBV14 and TRBJ2-3; D unclear. Per the germline V gene, CDR1 is SGHDN and CDR2 is FVKESK. There are 13 residues in the CDR3. Between the trimmed V and J ends, which lost 4 bases and 3 bases, there was a span of 8 bases. The CDR3 is CASSRAMTDTQYF. DNA for the CDR3: TGTGCCAGCAGCCGCGCAATGACAGATACGCAGTATTTT.

The V gene is TRBV29-1, the J gene TRBJ1-1, with 8 bases fitting TRBD1. Looked up from germline, CDR1 is SQVTM and CDR2 is ANQGSEA. The CDR3 contains 13 residues. The trim removed 6 bases at V and 11 bases at J, leaving 14 bases unmatched. The CDR3 DNA reads as TGCAGCGTGGAACTTCAGGGGGCTGGTGTGGCTTTCTTT. Protein: CSVELQGAGVAFF.

The genes are TRBV27 and TRBJ1-2; 9 bases are a match to TRBD1. Trimming cost V 2 bases and J 5 bases; bases outside gene matches: 6. The CDR3 has 15 amino acids. CDR1 is MNHEY and CDR2 is SMNVEV in the germline V gene (reference sequence). The CDR3 sequence is CASSLEQGATYGYTF. CDR3 DNA sequence: TGTGCCAGCAGTTTAGAACAGGGGGCTACTTATGGCTACACCTTC.

The CDR3 DNA sequence: TGTGCCAGCAGTCCACCGAACTACGAGCAGTACTTC. Protein: CASSPPNYEQYF. This chain joins TRBV12-3 or TRBV12-4 and TRBJ2-7; D gene uncertain. The length of the CDR3 is 12 residues. V lost 5 bases and J 3 bases, leaving 8 bases between the germline ends.